Shown below are 18 T cell receptor beta chains from a single sample sequenced in a study of PD-L1 blockade in urothelial cancer (TCRdb year 2017). The time point label of this sample denotes: pretreatment peripheral blood. Receptor amplification or capture employed the immunoSEQ multiplex PCR assay. Here the immuneACCESS table is served through TCRdb, limited to in-frame sequences with V and J called. Missing clones are a known gap in these copies; in checked studies unresolved V genes cover under half, and the rest lacks a known reason. A total of around 63,000 clones appear in this sample, roughly 77% of them only once. The ten top clones hold 1.6% of the sample. The sequencing here drew on PBMCs, taken around atezolizumab (anti-PD-L1) treatment. The receptors derive from a man aged 65 to 79 with urothelial cancer.

J is TRBJ2-1 and V is TRBV12-5, with D maybe TRBD2 (5 bases). The germline gives CDR1 LGHNT, CDR2 FRNRAP. Deletions cut 8 bases from V and 9 bases from J, with 11 bases between. This CDR3 has 11 amino acids. The CDR3 DNA is TGTGCTAGTCAATGGGAGTTTGAGCAGTTCTTC. Protein: CASQWEFEQFF. Looking up the rest from reference TRBV12-5 and TRBJ2-1 gives the full variable domain: DARVTQTPRHKVTEMGQEVTMRCQPILGHNTVFWYRQTMMQGLELLAYFRNRAPLDDSGMPKDRFSAEMPDATLATLKIQPSEPRDSAVYFCASQWEFEQFFGPGTRLTVL.

The V gene is TRBV10-1, the J gene TRBJ2-7; the D is unclear. The ends were cut back, 4 bases at V and 0 bases at J, with 4 bases in the middle. Germline V CDR1 and CDR2: WNHNN, SYGVQD (reference sequence). The CDR3 is 12 amino acids. CDR3 bases: TGCGCCAGCAGTGCCTCCTCCTACGAGCAGTACTTC. Its protein is CASSASSYEQYF.

A single count supports this clone. The gene calls are TRBV5-1 and TRBJ2-5; 8 positions agree with TRBD2. Germline V gene data show CDR1 as SGHRS and CDR2 as YFSETQ. There are 15 residues in the CDR3. V trimming: 1 base; J trimming: 4 bases; junction bases outside the gene matches: 6. The chain's CDR3 is CASSLYGGERETQYF. The CDR3, as DNA: TGCGCCAGCAGCTTGTACGGGGGGGAGAGAGAGACCCAGTACTTC. The full variable domain, its missing parts supplied by reference TRBV5-1 and TRBJ2-5, is KAGVTQTPRYLIKTRGQQVTLSCSPISGHRSVSWYQQTPGQGLQFLFEYFSETQRNKGNFPGRFSGRQFSNSRSEMNVSTLELGDSALYLCASSLYGGERETQYFGPGTRLLVL.

The chain is built from TRBV27 and TRBJ1-4; tentatively, D is TRBD1 (5 bases). The CDR3 is 15 residues long. V was shortened by 5 bases and J by 3 bases, with 13 bases between the two germline ends. Germline V gives CDR1 MNHEY, CDR2 SMNVEV (reference sequence). In DNA form, the CDR3 reads TGTGCCAGCAGTCCCCATGGGGCGGCTAATGAAAAACTGTTTTTT. Translation: CASSPHGAANEKLFF. Complete variable domain (other parts from reference TRBV27 and TRBJ1-4): EAQVTQNPRYLITVTGKKLTVTCSQNMNHEYMSWYRQDPGLGLRQIYYSMNVEVTDKGDVPEGYKVSRKEKRNFPLILESPSPNQTSLYFCASSPHGAANEKLFFGSGTQLSVL.

V gene TRBV7-2 combines with J gene TRBJ1-5; TRBD1 is a possible D gene (5 bases). The V gene's germline CDR1 is SGHTA and CDR2 FQGNSA. CDR3 length: 13 amino acids. Trimming removed 6 bases at V and 6 bases at J, with 12 bases between. The CDR3, as DNA: TGTGCCAGCAGTACGGGGGTGGCTCAGCCCCAGCATTTT. This codes for CASSTGVAQPQHF. Looking up the rest from reference TRBV7-2 and TRBJ1-5 gives the full variable domain: GAGVSQSPSNKVTEKGKDVELRCDPISGHTALYWYRQSLGQGLEFLIYFQGNSAPDKSGLPSDRFSAERTGGSVSTLTIQRTQQEDSAVYLCASSTGVAQPQHFGDGTRLSIL.

The V call is TRBV4-2, the J call TRBJ2-1; TRBD2 is a possible D gene (5 bases). The V and J ends lost 4 bases and 6 bases respectively, with 19 bases between them. CDR1 LGHNA and CDR2 YNFKEQ come from the germline V gene. The CDR3 length is 16 residues. CDR3 coding DNA: TGTGCCAGCAGCCTTAGGACTCCCCCCCCAAGCAATGAGCAGTTCTTC. Residues: CASSLRTPPPSNEQFF.

On this clone itself: Other nucleotide sequences from this sample produce the same CDR3. V is TRBV11-2 and J is TRBJ1-2, with a tentative D call TRBD1 (5 bases). Trimming shortened V by 4 bases and J by 1 base, and 7 bases separated the two germline ends. The CDR3 length is 13 residues. Germline V gene sequence: CDR1 SGHAT, CDR2 FQNNGV. DNA of the CDR3: TGTGCCAGCAGCTCACAGGTTAACTATGGCTACACCTTC. Amino acids: CASSSQVNYGYTF.

The rearrangement joins TRBV10-3 to TRBJ2-7, with a tentative D call TRBD2 (5 bases). V dropped 4 bases and J dropped 3 bases, with 10 bases sitting between them. CDR1 and CDR2 (germline): ENHRY, SYGVKD. The CDR3 has 13 residues. CDR3 in DNA: TGTGCCATCAGTGCGGGTCGGGGCTACGAGCAGTACTTC. This sequence encodes CAISAGRGYEQYF.

This chain uses TRBV7-2 with TRBJ2-1; tentative D call: TRBD2 (5 bases). CDR1 and CDR2 from the germline V gene are SGHTA and FQGNSA. Trimming took off 5 bases at V and 5 bases at J, with 13 bases between the two ends. The CDR3 extends over 14 amino acids. Here the CDR3 reads CASSLSGLNNEQFF. Written as DNA, the CDR3 is TGTGCCAGCAGCCTATCCGGACTGAACAATGAGCAGTTCTTC. Variable domain in full (rest from reference TRBV7-2 and TRBJ2-1): GAGVSQSPSNKVTEKGKDVELRCDPISGHTALYWYRQSLGQGLEFLIYFQGNSAPDKSGLPSDRFSAERTGGSVSTLTIQRTQQEDSAVYLCASSLSGLNNEQFFGPGTRLTVL.

This clone was recorded a few times. This rearrangement joins TRBV27 to TRBJ1-1; D is unclear. CDR3 length equals 13 residues. Germline V gene sequence: CDR1 MNHEY, CDR2 SMNVEV (reference sequence). Trimming cost V 3 bases and J 1 base, with 6 bases left between them. The CDR3 region is CASSFYPNTEAFF. DNA of the CDR3: TGTGCCAGCAGTTTCTATCCGAACACTGAAGCTTTCTTT.

The chain employs TRBV6-1 and TRBJ2-7, with D possibly being TRBD2 (6 bases). Germline CDR1 reads MNHNS; CDR2 reads SASEGT. The CDR3 consists of 13 residues. Trimming left V 7 bases short and J 4 bases short, with 14 bases between. The CDR3: CASIRTGEYEQYF. Here the CDR3 DNA reads TGTGCCAGCATTAGAACGGGAGAATACGAGCAGTACTTC.

V and J are TRBV7-3 and TRBJ1-2; 10 nucleotides align to TRBD1. The germline gives CDR1 SGHTA, CDR2 FQGTGA. The CDR3 runs 16 residues. Trimming removed 5 bases from V and 7 bases from J; junction bases left unmatched: 13. The chain's CDR3 is CASSKQAGTGAGGYTF. The CDR3 bases are TGTGCCAGCAGCAAACAAGCCGGGACAGGGGCTGGTGGCTACACCTTC.

The CDR3 bases are TGCGCCAGCAGCTCGTTTAGTAGCGACGCAGAGCAGTTCTTC. Protein sequence: CASSSFSSDAEQFF. The rearrangement uses TRBV5-1 and TRBJ2-1; D possibly corresponds to TRBD2 (5 bases). This CDR3 region has 14 residues. V was shortened by 3 bases and J by 10 bases, with 17 bases between the two germline ends. Germline CDR1 is SGHRS and CDR2 is YFSETQ.

V usage is TRBV14 and J usage is TRBJ1-4; 9 nucleotides match TRBD1. V dropped 0 bases and J dropped 7; count of bases not matched to a gene: 9. The germline V gene has CDR1 SGHDN and CDR2 FVKESK. The CDR3 covers 17 residues. The CDR3 DNA reads TGTGCCAGCAGCCAAGATCTTATAGGGACAGGGTCTGAAAAACTGTTTTTT. This encodes CASSQDLIGTGSEKLFF.

The chain recombines TRBV9 with TRBJ2-7; 8 bases are a match to TRBD1. The germline gives CDR1 SGDLS, CDR2 YYNGEE. Trimming at V came to 4 bases and at J to 7 bases, leaving 10 bases not matched to a gene. This CDR3 is built from 14 residues. CDR3 loop: CASSLTGTGSEQYF. DNA of the CDR3: TGTGCCAGCAGCTTAACCGGGACAGGCTCTGAGCAGTACTTC.

As regards this clone: Other nucleotide sequences in the sample specify the same CDR3. The V gene is TRBV9, the J gene TRBJ1-3; a possible D gene is TRBD1 (5 bases). CDR3 length: 15 amino acids. Trimming left V 0 bases short and J 2 bases short, with 9 bases between. Germline CDR1 is SGDLS and CDR2 is YYNGEE. The CDR3 DNA sequence: TGTGCCAGCAGCGTAGACGGAGGGGCTGGAAACACCATATATTTT. It codes for CASSVDGGAGNTIYF.

This rearrangement joins TRBV7-2 to TRBJ2-1, with 8 bases that match TRBD2. Losses at the gene ends were 1 base for V and 4 bases for J; bases not matched to a gene: 6. CDR1 is SGHTA, CDR2 FQGNSA, per germline. The CDR3 is made up of 16 amino acids. In nucleotides, the CDR3 is TGTGCCAGCAGCTTAGATCTCCGGGAGGGTTACAATGAGCAGTTCTTC. Translating it yields CASSLDLREGYNEQFF.

The chain recombines TRBV5-4 with TRBJ2-7, with a tentative D call TRBD2 (5 bases). In germline, CDR1 is SGHNT, CDR2 YYREEE (reference sequence). Trimming removed 4 bases from V and 0 bases from J, with 17 bases in between. This CDR3 region has 16 residues. The CDR3 is CASSQRRMTNSYEQYF. The DNA for the CDR3 is TGTGCCAGCAGCCAAAGACGGATGACTAACTCCTACGAGCAGTACTTC.